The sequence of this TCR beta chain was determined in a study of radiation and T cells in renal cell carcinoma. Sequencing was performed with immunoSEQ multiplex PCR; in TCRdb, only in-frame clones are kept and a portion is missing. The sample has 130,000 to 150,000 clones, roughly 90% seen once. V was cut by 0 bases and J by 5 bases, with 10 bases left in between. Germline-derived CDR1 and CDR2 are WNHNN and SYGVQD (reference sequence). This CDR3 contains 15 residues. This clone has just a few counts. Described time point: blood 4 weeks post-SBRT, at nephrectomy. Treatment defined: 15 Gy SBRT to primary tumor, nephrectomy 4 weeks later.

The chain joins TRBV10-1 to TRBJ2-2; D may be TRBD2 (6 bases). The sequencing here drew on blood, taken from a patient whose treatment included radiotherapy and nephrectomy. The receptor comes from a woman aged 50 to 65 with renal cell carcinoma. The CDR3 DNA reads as TGCGCCAGCAGTGAGTCCGGGGGTGTTACCGGGGAGCTGTTTTTT. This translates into CASSESGGVTGELFF.